This passage covers 8 T cell receptor beta chains from one sample sequenced in a study of OX40 agonist ivuxolimab in advanced cancers. TCRdb keeps only in-frame clones here, not all; method: immunoSEQ multiplex PCR. The sample has 35,000 to 50,000 clones, about 90% seen once. The specimen was CD4+ or CD8+ T cells sorted from blood, collected in a trial of the OX40 agonist ivuxolimab. The receptors stem from an adult with an advanced solid tumor such as melanoma, head and neck, liver or kidney cancer.

V usage is TRBV19 and J usage is TRBJ1-4; D is unclear. Germline CDR1 reads LNHDA; CDR2 reads SQIVND (reference sequence). The CDR3 has 16 residues. V was trimmed by 1 base and J by 0 bases, leaving 9 bases between them. In DNA, the CDR3 is TGTGCCAGTAGTATAGGAGCCCACGCAACTAATGAAAAACTGTTTTTT. Its translation: CASSIGAHATNEKLFF.

This rearrangement joins TRBV7-8 to TRBJ2-3; the D call may be TRBD1 or TRBD2 (5 bases each). This CDR3 comprises 13 residues. Germline V CDR1 and CDR2: SGHVS, FQNEAQ. The ends were cut back, 1 base at V and 3 bases at J, with 5 bases in the middle. The CDR3 nucleotides read TGTGCCAGCAGCTTAGGGGGGACAGATACGCAGTATTTT. Protein: CASSLGGTDTQYF. Using reference TRBV7-8 and TRBJ2-3 for the parts outside the CDR3, the full variable domain is GAGVSQSPRYKVAKRGQDVALRCDPISGHVSLFWYQQALGQGPEFLTYFQNEAQLDKSGLPSDRFFAERPEGSVSTLKIQRTQQEDSAVYLCASSLGGTDTQYFGPGTRLTVL.

The chain combines TRBV27 with TRBJ2-1, with 7 bases aligning to TRBD1. The CDR3 has 14 residues. Per germline, CDR1 MNHEY and CDR2 SMNVEV (reference sequence). The V segment lost 3 bases and the J segment 3 bases; nucleotides outside the gene matches: 2. This chain's CDR3 is CASSLGQYYNEQFF. The CDR3 region has the DNA TGTGCCAGCAGTTTGGGACAGTACTACAATGAGCAGTTCTTC.

This sequence joins TRBV6-4 and TRBJ1-1; weak D call: TRBD1 (6 bases). The germline V and J ends were trimmed by 3 bases and 1 base, with 21 bases remaining between them. CDR3 length equals 18 residues. Germline lookup yields CDR1 MRHNA and CDR2 SNTAGT. The CDR3 region has the DNA TGTGCCAGCAGTGAAGCGGGGCTGGGGGCCTGGGGGAACACTGAAGCTTTCTTT. Translation gives CASSEAGLGAWGNTEAFF.

The chain employs TRBV29-1 and TRBJ2-7, with 8 bases aligning to TRBD2. The CDR3 has 14 amino acids. Germline V gene sequence: CDR1 SQVTM, CDR2 ANQGSEA. V trimming: 6 bases; J trimming: 6 bases; junction bases outside the gene matches: 13. The CDR3 sequence: CSVELTGTSREQYF. The CDR3 region has the DNA TGCAGCGTCGAACTCACCGGGACTAGTCGCGAGCAGTACTTC.

The rearrangement links TRBV14 to TRBJ2-1; no reliable D call. The CDR3 contains 14 residues. The V end was cut by 0 bases, the J end by 15 bases, with 18 bases between. From germline, CDR1 is SGHDN and CDR2 FVKESK. The CDR3 loop is CASSQELAREVPFF. In DNA form, the CDR3 reads TGTGCCAGCAGCCAAGAACTGGCCCGTGAGGTCCCGTTCTTC.

As regards this clone: One end of the junction is discordant with germline, which a read error may explain. The chain employs TRBV7-7 and TRBJ1-1; D ambiguous. Germline V gives CDR1 SSHAT, CDR2 FNYEAQ (reference sequence). CDR3 size: 13 residues. The CDR3 DNA reads TGTGCTAGCAGCCTCACAGAGAACACTGAAGCTTTCTTT. Translated, it gives CASSLTENTEAFF. Drawing the rest from reference TRBV7-7 and TRBJ1-1, the complete variable domain is GAGVSQSPRYKVTKRGQDVTLRCDPISSHATLYWYQQALGQGPEFLTYFNYEAQPDKSGLPSDRFSAERPEGSISTLTIQRTEQRDSAMYRCASSLTENTEAFFGQGTRLTVV.

The chain has TRBV7-3 and TRBJ2-7; the D gene is possibly TRBD2 (5 bases). V was clipped by 5 bases and J by 4 bases, with 18 bases between them. The CDR3 length is 15 residues. CDR1 and CDR2 from the germline V gene are SGHTA and FQGTGA. The CDR3 reads CASSPRGGPPYEQYF. CDR3 DNA sequence: TGTGCCAGCAGCCCCCGGGGTGGGCCCCCATACGAGCAGTACTTC. Drawing the rest from reference TRBV7-3 and TRBJ2-7, the complete variable domain is GAGVSQTPSNKVTEKGKYVELRCDPISGHTALYWYRQSLGQGPEFLIYFQGTGAADDSGLPNDRFFAVRPEGSVSTLKIQRTERGDSAVYLCASSPRGGPPYEQYFGPGTRLTVT.